Included here is one TCR beta chain sequence, with context. Its antigen is still unknown. The sample originates from a study of vaccination effects on CD4 cells after COVID-19. The repertoire was sequenced with immunoSEQ multiplex PCR; TCRdb's copy has only in-frame clones and lacks some. Among approximately 74,000 clones listed, around 69% were seen once. The germline V gene encodes CDR1 SGHTA and CDR2 FQGNSA. V was pared by 4 bases and J by 4 bases, with 8 bases between. The CDR3 has 13 amino acids. A roughly 10-day culture period preceded the isolation of CD4+ T cells. All participants had two doses of either the BNT162b2 or mRNA-1273 vaccine.

Sequenced material: CD4+ T cells from PBMCs cultured without peptide, taken after COVID-19 vaccination. V and J are TRBV7-2 and TRBJ2-1; no reliable D call. The sequence derives from a human donor who received a COVID-19 vaccine. The DNA of the CDR3 is TGTGCCAGCAGCTCCGACAAGTACAATGAGCAGTTCTTC. This encodes CASSSDKYNEQFF.